Each of the 7 T cell receptor beta chains below was sequenced from the same sample in a study of shared clonotypes between healthy human individuals (TCRdb year 2020). Library construction relied on the immunoSEQ multiplex PCR assay. Sourced from immuneACCESS, this table was stored by TCRdb with only in-frame sequences that have V and J called. A share of the clones is absent; for the studies checked, an unresolved V gene accounts for under half, and the remainder has no known explanation. In all, the sample holds some 2,000,000 clones, and 90% to 96% of those were seen once. The ten most abundant clones make up approximately 0.13% of the sample. Sequencing was carried out using naive CD4+ T cells sorted from blood. This specimen's cell subset or site label, interpreted: CD45RA+ positively selected. The receptors stem from a young man in good health.

The rearrangement links TRBV13 to TRBJ1-1; D is undetermined. Germline values: CDR1 PRHDT, CDR2 FYEKMQ (reference sequence). The CDR3 consists of 15 residues. Trimming took 2 bases from V and 0 from J, leaving 10 bases between them. This CDR3 is CASSLRATLNTEAFF. The CDR3 DNA reads TGTGCCAGCAGCTTACGGGCCACCCTGAACACTGAAGCTTTCTTT. Using reference TRBV13 and TRBJ1-1 for the parts outside the CDR3, the full variable domain is AAGVIQSPRHLIKEKRETATLKCYPIPRHDTVYWYQQGPGQDPQFLISFYEKMQSDKGSIPDRFSAQQFSDYHSELNMSSLELGDSALYFCASSLRATLNTEAFFGQGTRLTVV.

This clone was recorded only once. The sample contains more than one DNA sequence encoding this CDR3. CDR3 in DNA: TGTGCCAGCAGTCCACAGGGATCCACCTACGAGCAGTACTTC. This sequence encodes CASSPQGSTYEQYF. The chain couples TRBV6-6 to TRBJ2-7, with D possibly matching TRBD1 (6 bases). This CDR3 comprises 14 residues. Germline V gene data show CDR1 as MNHNY and CDR2 as SVGAGI (reference sequence). V was clipped by 5 bases and J by 2 bases, with 13 bases between them.

The V gene is TRBV13, the J gene TRBJ2-7; 9 bases match TRBD2. The V segment lost 7 bases and the J segment 1 base; nucleotides outside the gene matches: 5. From germline, CDR1 is PRHDT and CDR2 FYEKMQ (reference sequence). This CDR3 region has 14 residues. The CDR3 bases are TGTGCCAGCAACCTAGCGGGATCGTCCTACGAGCAGTACTTC. It specifies CASNLAGSSYEQYF.

The chain couples TRBV18 to TRBJ1-3; TRBD1 is a possible D gene (5 bases). V was trimmed by 3 bases and J by 2 bases, leaving 11 bases between them. Germline lookup yields CDR1 KGHSH and CDR2 LQKENI. This CDR3 comprises 15 residues. The CDR3 here is CASSPSGVPGNTIYF. The CDR3 DNA sequence: TGTGCCAGCTCACCGTCGGGGGTCCCTGGAAACACCATATATTTT.

This clone was seen only once. This chain joins TRBV2 and TRBJ1-2; possibly TRBD1 for D (5 bases). Germline values: CDR1 SNHLY, CDR2 FYNNEI. Trimming stripped 2 bases from V and 7 bases from J, with 11 bases between. The CDR3 loop spans 13 amino acids. The CDR3 bases are TGTGCCAGCAGTGAACAGGGTGGGATTGGCTACACCTTC. Its protein is CASSEQGGIGYTF.

The rearrangement uses TRBV5-1 and TRBJ2-7, with 7 bases matching TRBD2. V lost 4 bases, J lost 2 bases, and 9 bases stayed unmatched. The CDR3 contains 15 residues. Germline CDR1 and CDR2: SGHRS and YFSETQ. CDR3 nucleotides: TGCGCCAGCAGCCGCCGATGGGGGAGGGCCTACGAGCAGTACTTC. Amino acids: CASSRRWGRAYEQYF.

The chain uses TRBV7-2 and TRBJ1-3, with no clear D. Germline values: CDR1 SGHTA, CDR2 FQGNSA. The CDR3 covers 12 residues. Trimming shortened V by 5 bases and J by 2 bases, and 4 bases separated the two germline ends. CDR3 sequence: CASSEAGNTIYF. The CDR3 nucleotides read TGTGCCAGCAGCGAGGCTGGAAACACCATATATTTT.